This TCR beta chain was obtained from a study of blood T cell repertoires in COVID-19. The germline CDR1 and CDR2 sequences are GTSNPN and SVGIG (reference sequence). The CDR3 length is 16 residues. Trimming at V came to 2 bases and at J to 4 bases, leaving 7 bases not matched to a gene. The data were produced by immunoSEQ multiplex PCR, yet TCRdb's version contains in-frame clones alone and is incomplete. The data show around 140,000 clones, around 82% seen once. This chain joins TRBV30 and TRBJ2-2; TRBD2 matches at 10 bases. The sequence came from a man aged 50 or older in a cohort exposed to, infected with or recovered from COVID-19 (not recorded which). Sequenced input: PBMCs or T cells enriched from blood (not recorded which). The CDR3 region has the DNA TGTGCCTGGAGTTGGCTAGCGGGAGTTCGCACCGGGGAGCTGTTTTTT. It codes for CAWSWLAGVRTGELFF.